The source of this T cell receptor (beta chain) is a study of beta chain features in type 1 diabetes. This CDR3 has 14 residues. Germline CDR1 is SGHRS and CDR2 is YFSETQ. The ends were cut back, 3 bases at V and 1 base at J, with 10 bases in the middle. Expressed TCRB transcripts were sequenced because the isolated RNA had all been reverse transcribed beforehand. The table came from immunoSEQ multiplex PCR; TCRdb's copy has only in-frame clones and leaves some out. The sample contains 810,000 or so clones, 15% to 20% of which appear only once. V and J are TRBV5-1 and TRBJ1-1, with D possibly being TRBD1 (5 bases). The sequence came from a woman aged 18-35 years in good health. What was sequenced was naive CD4+ T cells from blood. In DNA, the CDR3 is TGCGCCAGCAGCTCAGGGTGGGGGAACACTGAAGCTTTCTTT. Protein product: CASSSGWGNTEAFF.